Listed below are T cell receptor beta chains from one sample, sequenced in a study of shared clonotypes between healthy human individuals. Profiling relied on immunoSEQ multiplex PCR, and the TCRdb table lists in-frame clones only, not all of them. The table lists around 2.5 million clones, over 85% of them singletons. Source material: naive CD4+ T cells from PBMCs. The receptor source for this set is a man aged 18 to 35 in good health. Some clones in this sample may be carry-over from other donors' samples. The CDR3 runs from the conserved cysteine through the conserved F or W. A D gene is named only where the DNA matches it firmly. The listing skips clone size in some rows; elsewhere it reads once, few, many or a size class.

CDR3: CSVGGQVATYEQYF; DNA: TGCAGCGTTGGGGGGCAAGTCGCCACCTACGAGCAGTACTTC; V: TRBV29-1; size: .; J: TRBJ2-7; D: .
CDR3: CASRRPAGSADTQYF; DNA: TGTGCCAGCAGACGTCCGGCTGGGAGCGCAGATACGCAGTATTTT; V: TRBV6-5; size: .; J: TRBJ2-3; D: .
CDR3: CASSPRLAGDGAQYF; DNA: TGTGCCAGCAGCCCTAGACTAGCGGGAGATGGTGCGCAGTACTTC; V: TRBV7-2; size: .; J: TRBJ2-7; D: TRBD2
CDR3: CASSLGRERIQPEAFF; DNA: TGCGCCAGCAGCTTGGGAAGAGAAAGGATCCAGCCTGAAGCTTTCTTT; V: TRBV5-1; size: few; J: TRBJ1-1; D: .
CDR3: CASSNFYSNQPQHF; DNA: TGTGCCAGCAGCAATTTTTATAGCAATCAGCCCCAGCATTTT; V: TRBV6-5; size: once; J: TRBJ1-5; D: .
CDR3: CASSRYRVPTSTDTQYF; DNA: TGTGCCAGCAGCCGATACAGGGTACCTACTAGCACAGATACGCAGTATTTT; V: TRBV7-8; size: .; J: TRBJ2-3; D: .
CDR3: CASSPQDYYRWEQFF; DNA: TGTGCCAGCAGCCCCCAGGATTACTACAGGTGGGAGCAGTTCTTC; V: TRBV7-2; size: .; J: TRBJ2-1; D: .
CDR3: CASSDPGLPSYEQYF; DNA: TGCGCCAGCAGCGACCCGGGACTACCGTCCTACGAGCAGTACTTC; V: TRBV5-1; size: .; J: TRBJ2-7; D: TRBD2
CDR3: CASTPSGTYEQYF; DNA: TGTGCCAGCACGCCTAGCGGGACCTACGAGCAGTACTTC; V: TRBV6-5; size: .; J: TRBJ2-7; D: TRBD2
CDR3: CASSKTRGGVDTQYF; DNA: TGTGCCAGCAGCAAAACTAGGGGGGGTGTTGATACGCAGTATTTT; V: TRBV28; size: .; J: TRBJ2-3; D: .
CDR3: CASSQVTSGRTPPDTQYF; DNA: TGCGCCAGCAGCCAAGTTACTAGCGGGAGAACACCCCCAGATACGCAGTATTTT; V: TRBV4-3; size: .; J: TRBJ2-3; D: TRBD2
CDR3: CASSEELAGVLDSGNTIYF; DNA: TGTGCCAGCAGTGAAGAATTGGCGGGAGTCCTCGACTCTGGAAACACCATATATTTT; V: TRBV6-1; size: .; J: TRBJ1-3; D: .
CDR3: CATSRVTGREGSNEQFF; DNA: TGTGCCACCAGCAGAGTGACGGGGCGGGAGGGTTCGAATGAGCAGTTCTTC; V: TRBV15; size: .; J: TRBJ2-1; D: TRBD2
CDR3: CAWTPTNYGYTF; DNA: TGTGCCTGGACACCTACTAACTATGGCTACACCTTC; V: TRBV30; size: .; J: TRBJ1-2; D: .
CDR3: CASSSSGRPRSYNEQFF; DNA: TGTGCCAGCAGTAGTAGCGGGAGGCCCCGCTCCTACAATGAGCAGTTCTTC; V: TRBV28; size: .; J: TRBJ2-1; D: TRBD2
CDR3: CASSYKLTASSYEQYF; DNA: TGTGCCAGCAGCTATAAGTTGACAGCGAGCTCCTACGAGCAGTACTTC; V: TRBV7-2; size: .; J: TRBJ2-7; D: .
CDR3: CASSSSSGVQYF; DNA: TGTGCCAGCAGCTCCTCTAGCGGGGTGCAGTATTTT; V: TRBV11-3; size: .; J: TRBJ2-3; D: TRBD2
CDR3: CASSPPAGLNEKLFF; DNA: TGTGCCAGCTCACCCCCTGCGGGCCTCAATGAAAAACTGTTTTTT; V: TRBV18; size: .; J: TRBJ1-4; D: .
CDR3: CASSPYAGTGASPLHF; DNA: TGTGCCAGCTCCCCTTACGCCGGGACAGGGGCTTCACCCCTCCACTTT; V: TRBV25-1; size: once; J: TRBJ1-6; D: TRBD1
CDR3: CASSQGGLGWQGEQFF; DNA: TGCGCCAGCAGCCAGGGAGGACTAGGGTGGCAGGGTGAGCAGTTCTTC; V: TRBV4-3; size: .; J: TRBJ2-1; D: TRBD2
CDR3: CASSLRVSGADTQYF; DNA: TGTGCCAGCAGCCTGAGGGTGTCGGGGGCAGATACGCAGTATTTT; V: TRBV7-6; size: .; J: TRBJ2-3; D: .
CDR3: CASGGHSNTEAFF; DNA: TGTGCCAGCGGGGGCCACTCGAACACTGAAGCTTTCTTT; V: TRBV28; size: .; J: TRBJ1-1; D: .
CDR3: CASSVEGGLAGVGTQYF; DNA: TGTGCCAGCAGCGTAGAAGGGGGACTAGCGGGAGTTGGTACGCAGTATTTT; V: TRBV9; size: .; J: TRBJ2-3; D: TRBD2
CDR3: CASSLDFGRPLHF; DNA: TGTGCCAGCAGCTTAGATTTCGGGAGACCCCTCCACTTT; V: TRBV11-2; size: .; J: TRBJ1-6; D: .
CDR3: CASRLGNEKLFF; DNA: TGTGCCAGCAGACTGGGTAATGAAAAACTGTTTTTT; V: TRBV2; size: .; J: TRBJ1-4; D: .
CDR3: CASSISNQPQHF; DNA: TGTGCCAGTAGTATTTCTAATCAGCCCCAGCATTTT; V: TRBV19; size: .; J: TRBJ1-5; D: .
CDR3: CASSLAPGRFYEQYF; DNA: TGTGCCAGCAGCTTAGCCCCCGGGAGGTTTTACGAGCAGTACTTC; V: TRBV11-2; size: .; J: TRBJ2-7; D: TRBD2
CDR3: CASSTDLQGYYGYTF; DNA: TGCGCCAGCAGCACCGATTTACAGGGGTACTATGGCTACACCTTC; V: TRBV5-1; size: .; J: TRBJ1-2; D: TRBD1
CDR3: CASSPALDRFYEQYF; DNA: TGTGCCAGCAGCCCTGCTCTCGACAGGTTCTACGAGCAGTACTTC; V: TRBV7-2; size: .; J: TRBJ2-7; D: .
CDR3: CASSELSGANVLTF; DNA: TGTGCCAGCAGTGAACTCTCTGGGGCCAACGTCCTGACTTTC; V: TRBV25-1; size: .; J: TRBJ2-6; D: .
CDR3: CASSPGTSGSNIQYF; DNA: TGTGCCAGCAGCCCGGGGACTAGCGGGTCAAACATTCAGTACTTC; V: TRBV7-3; size: once; J: TRBJ2-4; D: TRBD2
CDR3: CASSEASRNGGFSGNTIYF; DNA: TGTGCCAGCAGTGAAGCCTCCCGAAACGGGGGGTTCTCTGGAAACACCATATATTTT; V: TRBV6-1; size: .; J: TRBJ1-3; D: .
CDR3: CASSLQGDTDTQYF; DNA: TGCGCCAGCAGCTTACAGGGGGACACAGATACGCAGTATTTT; V: TRBV5-1; size: few; J: TRBJ2-3; D: TRBD1
CDR3: CASSSGTGGVQPQHF; DNA: TGTGCCAGCAGCTCCGGGACAGGGGGCGTTCAGCCCCAGCATTTT; V: TRBV7-9; size: .; J: TRBJ1-5; D: TRBD1
CDR3: CASLPDRGHYQPQHF; DNA: TGTGCCAGCCTTCCTGACAGGGGGCATTATCAGCCCCAGCATTTT; V: TRBV6-1; size: .; J: TRBJ1-5; D: TRBD1
CDR3: CASGMSTGGARGRDQPQHF; DNA: TGTGCTAGTGGTATGTCGACAGGGGGCGCGAGGGGCCGGGACCAGCCCCAGCATTTT; V: TRBV12-5; size: .; J: TRBJ1-5; D: TRBD1
CDR3: CSVEPWTGDGYTF; DNA: TGCAGCGTCGAACCGTGGACAGGGGATGGCTACACCTTC; V: TRBV29-1; size: once; J: TRBJ1-2; D: TRBD1
CDR3: CASSLTGPRDTEAFF; DNA: TGTGCCAGCAGCCTCACCGGGCCGCGGGACACTGAAGCTTTCTTT; V: TRBV7-3; size: .; J: TRBJ1-1; D: .
CDR3: CASRRQTETNEKLFF; DNA: TGCGCCAGCAGAAGACAGACAGAGACTAATGAAAAACTGTTTTTT; V: TRBV5-1; size: .; J: TRBJ1-4; D: .
CDR3: CASSFGTAYEQYF; DNA: TGTGCCAGCAGCTTCGGGACAGCCTACGAGCAGTACTTC; V: TRBV9; size: .; J: TRBJ2-7; D: TRBD1
CDR3: CASSLAGTGEYGYTF; DNA: TGTGCCAGCAGCTTAGCCGGGACAGGGGAATATGGCTACACCTTC; V: TRBV7-6; size: .; J: TRBJ1-2; D: TRBD1
CDR3: CASREAGRAVRHEQFF; DNA: TGTGCCAGTAGAGAGGCAGGTCGGGCGGTTCGCCATGAGCAGTTCTTC; V: TRBV19; size: .; J: TRBJ2-1; D: .
CDR3: CASSQSSGTANTGELFF; DNA: TGCGCCAGCAGCCAATCTTCCGGGACGGCGAACACCGGGGAGCTGTTTTTT; V: TRBV4-3; size: .; J: TRBJ2-2; D: .
CDR3: CAWGAGAEKLFF; DNA: TGTGCCTGGGGTGCAGGGGCCGAAAAACTGTTTTTT; V: TRBV30; size: .; J: TRBJ1-4; D: .
CDR3: CASSPLPGAFSGNTIYF; DNA: TGTGCCAGCTCACCACTCCCAGGGGCCTTCTCTGGAAACACCATATATTTT; V: TRBV18; size: .; J: TRBJ1-3; D: .
CDR3: CASSDPTTEAFF; DNA: TGTGCCAGCAGTGATCCGACCACTGAAGCTTTCTTT; V: TRBV6-1; size: .; J: TRBJ1-1; D: .
CDR3: CASSPSVGVGYTF; DNA: TGTGCCAGCAGTCCGAGCGTGGGAGTTGGCTACACCTTC; V: TRBV6-6; size: .; J: TRBJ1-2; D: .
CDR3: CASSRGDGRSNEKLFF; DNA: TGTGCCAGCAGCAGGGGGGATGGGAGGAGTAATGAAAAACTGTTTTTT; V: TRBV5-4; size: .; J: TRBJ1-4; D: .